Presented here are 21 T cell receptor beta chains from one specimen sequenced in a study of T cells in Graves' hyperthyroidism and ophthalmopathy (dated by TCRdb to between 2017 and 2020). The library was built by means of multiplex PCR. The data were produced on an Illumina HiSeq 2000. TCR beta CDR3 regions were amplified from RNA transcripts. The TCR CDR3 was subjected to a first round of RT-PCR using the HTBI primer set and the Qiagen OneStep RT-PCR kit. In TCRdb, the public reads were trimmed at Q25 with fastp and aligned with MiXCR, with productive beta chains retained. Duplicate CDR3 protein sequences are folded into a single record with the most common DNA and genes. Within this sample are more than 650,000 distinct CDR3 sequences, with approximately 15% of them counted one time only. More than 8.5% of the sample is in the top ten clones. The specimen was blood. Receptors originate from a woman under 30 with Graves' hyperthyroidism.

In its sample, this clonotype was seen a few times. The chain combines TRBV5-4 with TRBJ2-1, with 8 nucleotides matching TRBD1. The CDR3 is 14 amino acids. The germline gives CDR1 SGHNT, CDR2 YYREEE (reference sequence). Trimming took 6 bases from V and 3 from J; bases not matched to a gene: 5. CDR3 nucleotide sequence: TGTGCCAGCACCTCCACAGGGGGCTACAATGAGCAGTTCTTC. Amino acids: CASTSTGGYNEQFF.

This rearrangement joins TRBV11-2 to TRBJ2-5; 13 bases match TRBD2. V lost 3 bases, J lost 6 bases, and 4 bases stayed unmatched. The germline V gene has CDR1 SGHAT and CDR2 FQNNGV. The CDR3 runs 15 residues. As DNA, the CDR3 is TGTGCCAGCAGCTTTACTAGCGGGAGGGAAAAGACCCAGTACTTC. Translation: CASSFTSGREKTQYF.

V gene TRBV29-1 combines with J gene TRBJ2-7; 8 nucleotides align to TRBD2. CDR1 is SQVTM and CDR2 is ANQGSEA in the germline V gene. V lost 0 bases to trimming and J lost 3 bases; unmatched junction nucleotides: 4. The CDR3 consists of 14 residues. The CDR3 reads CSVEDRLAGYEQYF. CDR3 sequence (DNA): TGCAGCGTTGAAGATCGGCTAGCGGGCTACGAGCAGTACTTC.

This clonotype occurred many times. The chain couples TRBV18 to TRBJ1-1; possibly TRBD1 for D (6 bases). V was cut by 1 base and J by 6 bases, with 9 bases left in between. Germline lookup yields CDR1 KGHSH and CDR2 LQKENI. The CDR3 is made up of 13 amino acids. CDR3 nucleotides: TGTGCCAGCTCACCACTGACAGGATCTGAAGCTTTCTTT. Residues: CASSPLTGSEAFF.

This clonotype was seen ten or more times. The rearrangement joins TRBV7-9 to TRBJ1-5, with TRBD1 matching 10 bases. The germline CDR1 and CDR2 sequences are SEHNR and FQNEAQ (reference sequence). J was trimmed by 3 bases and V by 4 bases; bases with no gene match: 6. The CDR3 spans 16 residues. CDR3 residues: CASSYEGQGPNQPQHF. The CDR3 DNA sequence: TGTGCCAGCAGCTACGAGGGACAGGGGCCCAATCAGCCCCAGCATTTT.

The chain has TRBV6-1 and TRBJ2-7; 7 bases match TRBD2. This CDR3 has 14 residues. Germline V gene lookup returns CDR1 MNHNS and CDR2 SASEGT. After removal of 6 bases from V and 6 bases from J, the junction contained 11 bases not matched to a gene. The CDR3 loop is CASSPASGNREQYF. As DNA, the CDR3 is TGTGCCAGCAGCCCCGCGAGCGGGAACCGCGAGCAGTACTTC.

This clonotype was counted a few times. The V gene is TRBV9, the J gene TRBJ2-3; D might be TRBD1 or TRBD2, each matching 6 bases. The germline V gene has CDR1 SGDLS and CDR2 YYNGEE. Trimming removed 3 bases from V and 2 bases from J, with 13 bases in between. CDR3 length equals 15 residues. DNA for the CDR3: TGTGCCAGCAGCGGCGGAGGGGGGAACACAGATACGCAGTATTTT. This gives the protein CASSGGGGNTDTQYF.

This clonotype has just a few counts. V and J are TRBV4-1 and TRBJ2-7; TRBD2 is a possible D gene (6 bases). The CDR3 length is 15 residues. V shed 1 base and J shed 3 bases, with 13 bases lying between them. Germline CDR1 is MGHRA and CDR2 is YSYEKL. The CDR3 is CASSQAEWGVYEQYF. CDR3 sequence (DNA): TGCGCCAGCAGCCAAGCCGAGTGGGGGGTCTACGAGCAGTACTTC.

This clonotype came up many times. CDR3: CAWSAADYNEQFF. CDR3 bases: TGTGCCTGGAGTGCAGCAGATTACAATGAGCAGTTCTTC. The gene calls are TRBV30 and TRBJ2-1; D not resolved. V lost 1 base and J 4 bases, leaving 8 bases between the germline ends. Germline CDR1 reads GTSNPN; CDR2 reads SVGIG (reference sequence). The length of the CDR3 is 13 residues. Together with reference TRBV30 and TRBJ2-1, the CDR3 gives the full variable domain: SQTIHQWPATLVQPVGSPLSLECTVEGTSNPNLYWYRQAAGRGLQLLFYSVGIGQISSEVPQNLSASRPQDRQFILSSKKLLLSDSGFYLCAWSAADYNEQFFGPGTRLTVL.

This clonotype was recorded many times. The chain is built from TRBV6-1 and TRBJ2-5; 9 bases line up with TRBD1. CDR3 length: 15 amino acids. Germline V gene sequence: CDR1 MNHNS, CDR2 SASEGT. J lost 3 bases, V lost 2 bases, and 4 bases had no gene match. CDR3 sequence reads: CASSESGQGKETQYF. The CDR3, as DNA: TGTGCCAGCAGTGAATCGGGACAGGGCAAAGAGACCCAGTACTTC.

This clonotype was counted between two and nine times. The rearrangement uses TRBV7-9 and TRBJ2-2; D may correspond to TRBD1 or TRBD2 (5 bases each). Trimming left V 3 bases short and J 5 bases short, with 16 bases between. Germline V gene sequence: CDR1 SEHNR, CDR2 FQNEAQ (reference sequence). The CDR3 consists of 16 residues. The DNA of the CDR3 is TGTGCCAGCAGCTTTGCATCGGGGCCGGGGACCGGGGAGCTGTTTTTT. It specifies CASSFASGPGTGELFF. The whole variable domain, filled in from reference TRBV7-9 and TRBJ2-2, reads DTGVSQNPRHKITKRGQNVTFRCDPISEHNRLYWYRQTLGQGPEFLTYFQNEAQLEKSRLLSDRFSAERPKGSFSTLEIQRTEQGDSAMYLCASSFASGPGTGELFFGEGSRLTVL.

This clonotype was observed a handful of times. V gene TRBV19 combines with J gene TRBJ1-5, with D tentatively TRBD1 (6 bases). V lost 7 bases to trimming and J lost 0 bases, with 13 bases between them. Germline CDR1 reads LNHDA; CDR2 reads SQIVND (reference sequence). The CDR3 is 15 amino acids. The CDR3 region is CASINQGYSNQPQHF. The CDR3 bases are TGTGCCAGTATCAACCAGGGGTATAGCAATCAGCCCCAGCATTTT.

As DNA, the CDR3 is TGTGCCAGCAGCGTTAGTCCGGGACAGCCATACGAGCAGTACTTC. Translation: CASSVSPGQPYEQYF. J is TRBJ2-7 and V is TRBV11-2; 7 nucleotides align to TRBD1. The length of the CDR3 is 15 residues. The J segment lost 4 bases and the V segment lost 5 bases, leaving 11 bases of the junction unmatched. Germline values: CDR1 SGHAT, CDR2 FQNNGV.

This clonotype was detected only a few times. This sequence joins TRBV30 and TRBJ1-6; D gene ambiguous. The CDR3 has 13 residues. The germline V gene encodes CDR1 GTSNPN and CDR2 SVGIG (reference sequence). The germline V and J ends were trimmed by 3 bases and 11 bases, with 14 bases remaining between them. CDR3 sequence: CAWSNGGNPPLHF. The CDR3 nucleotides read TGTGCCTGGAGCAACGGTGGCAATCCACCCCTCCACTTT.

There are many counts of this clonotype. The rearrangement joins TRBV7-8 to TRBJ2-1; 10 nucleotides agree with TRBD2. Losses at the gene ends were 6 bases for V and 4 bases for J; bases not matched to a gene: 6. Germline loops: CDR1 SGHVS, CDR2 FQNEAQ. The CDR3 runs 15 residues. CDR3: CASSPSGRAYNEQFF. As DNA, the CDR3 is TGTGCCAGCAGTCCTAGCGGGAGAGCTTACAATGAGCAGTTCTTC. The full variable domain, rest sourced from reference TRBV7-8 and TRBJ2-1, is GAGVSQSPRYKVAKRGQDVALRCDPISGHVSLFWYQQALGQGPEFLTYFQNEAQLDKSGLPSDRFFAERPEGSVSTLKIQRTQQEDSAVYLCASSPSGRAYNEQFFGPGTRLTVL.

CDR3 coding DNA: TGTGCCAGCAGCGTAGACTCATCGGGAGGGCCGGGCACCGGGGAGCTGTTTTTT. Translation: CASSVDSSGGPGTGELFF. The genes are TRBV9 and TRBJ2-2, with 8 bases that match TRBD2. The CDR3 consists of 18 residues. Unmatched junction bases numbered 11, after V lost 0 bases and J lost 4 bases. Germline CDR1 reads SGDLS; CDR2 reads YYNGEE.

This clonotype was seen many times. V and J are TRBV6-1 and TRBJ2-3; TRBD2 agrees at 9 bases. The V gene's germline CDR1 is MNHNS and CDR2 SASEGT. This CDR3 is built from 15 residues. With V trimmed by 6 bases and J by 5 bases, 9 bases remained unmatched. The CDR3 DNA reads as TGTGCCAGCAGATATAGCGGGAGTGGGATAGATACGCAGTATTTT. Its protein product is CASRYSGSGIDTQYF.

This clonotype appeared many times. The CDR3 reads CASSFPGQGRPETQYF. The CDR3 DNA reads TGTGCCAGCAGTTTCCCGGGACAGGGGCGGCCGGAGACCCAGTACTTC. The rearrangement uses TRBV28 and TRBJ2-5, with TRBD1 identical over 10 bases. Germline trimming cut 3 bases from V and 5 bases from J; bases unmatched to any gene: 9. Germline V gene sequence: CDR1 MDHEN, CDR2 SYDVKM. The CDR3 contains 16 residues. The full variable domain, completed using reference TRBV28 and TRBJ2-5, is DVKVTQSSRYLVKRTGEKVFLECVQDMDHENMFWYRQDPGLGLRLIYFSYDVKMKEKGDIPEGYSVSREKKERFSLILESASTNQTSMYLCASSFPGQGRPETQYFGPGTRLLVL.

The sample holds many counts of this clonotype. The chain joins TRBV7-6 to TRBJ2-7; maybe TRBD1 (6 bases). Germline lookup yields CDR1 SGHVS and CDR2 FNYEAQ. Trimming took off 5 bases at V and 3 bases at J, with 20 bases between the two ends. CDR3 length equals 16 residues. The chain's CDR3 is CASSPEAFSGVYEQYF. CDR3 coding DNA: TGTGCCAGCAGCCCAGAGGCGTTCTCAGGGGTCTACGAGCAGTACTTC.

At least ten counts were recorded for this clonotype. V gene TRBV12-3 or TRBV12-4 combines with J gene TRBJ2-1; 10 bases line up with TRBD2. With V trimmed by 5 bases and J by 5 bases, 12 bases remained unmatched. This CDR3 region has 17 residues. The CDR3 sequence is CASSPDSSGSFNNEQFF. The CDR3 DNA reads as TGTGCCAGCAGTCCAGATTCTAGCGGGAGCTTCAACAATGAGCAGTTCTTC.

This clonotype was seen ten or more times. The rearrangement joins TRBV10-3 to TRBJ2-7; 12 nucleotides line up with TRBD2. The CDR3 contains 13 residues. CDR1 and CDR2 (germline): ENHRY, SYGVKD. The V gene end was trimmed by 10 bases and the J gene end by 1 base; junction bases not matched to a gene: 2. In DNA form, the CDR3 reads TGTGCCACTGGACTAGCGGGATCCTACGAGCAGTACTTC. Amino acid sequence: CATGLAGSYEQYF.